This T cell receptor beta chain was sequenced for a study of cytomegalovirus exposure and HLA in healthy donors. 13 Jbeta primers and 60 Vbeta primers were used for the PCR. Data came from immunoSEQ multiplex PCR; TCRdb stores just in-frame clones and leaves some out. The repertoire consists of some 170,000 clones, with 81% occurring once and the leading ten covering 2.2%. Trimming removed 2 bases from V and 8 bases from J; junction bases left unmatched: 5. Germline lookup yields CDR1 SGHRS and CDR2 YFSETQ. The CDR3 sequence is 15 residues long. This clone was picked up a small number of times. Sequenced: PBMCs. The rearrangement links TRBV5-1 to TRBJ1-6; 9 nucleotides line up with TRBD1. This TCR was recovered from a woman aged 25 to 45 in good health and CMV-seronegative. The CDR3 region is CASSLWTGVDSPLHF. CDR3 DNA: TGCGCCAGCAGCTTATGGACAGGGGTTGATTCACCCCTCCACTTT.